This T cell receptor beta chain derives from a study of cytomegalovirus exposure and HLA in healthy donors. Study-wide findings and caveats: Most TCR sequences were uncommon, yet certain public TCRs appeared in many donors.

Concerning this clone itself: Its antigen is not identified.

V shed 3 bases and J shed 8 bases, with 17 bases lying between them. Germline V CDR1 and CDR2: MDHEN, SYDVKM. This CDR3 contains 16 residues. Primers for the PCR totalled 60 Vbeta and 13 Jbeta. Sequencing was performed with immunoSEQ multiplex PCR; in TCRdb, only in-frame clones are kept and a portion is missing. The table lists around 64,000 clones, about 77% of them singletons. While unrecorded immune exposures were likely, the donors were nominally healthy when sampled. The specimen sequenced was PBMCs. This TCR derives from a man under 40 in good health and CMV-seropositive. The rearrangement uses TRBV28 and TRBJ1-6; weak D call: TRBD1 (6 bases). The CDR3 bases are TGTGCCAGCAGTTTCCGCCGGACCAGGGGTGATTCACCCCTCCACTTT. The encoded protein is CASSFRRTRGDSPLHF. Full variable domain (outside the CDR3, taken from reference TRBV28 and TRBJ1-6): DVKVTQSSRYLVKRTGEKVFLECVQDMDHENMFWYRQDPGLGLRLIYFSYDVKMKEKGDIPEGYSVSREKKERFSLILESASTNQTSMYLCASSFRRTRGDSPLHFGNGTRLTVT.